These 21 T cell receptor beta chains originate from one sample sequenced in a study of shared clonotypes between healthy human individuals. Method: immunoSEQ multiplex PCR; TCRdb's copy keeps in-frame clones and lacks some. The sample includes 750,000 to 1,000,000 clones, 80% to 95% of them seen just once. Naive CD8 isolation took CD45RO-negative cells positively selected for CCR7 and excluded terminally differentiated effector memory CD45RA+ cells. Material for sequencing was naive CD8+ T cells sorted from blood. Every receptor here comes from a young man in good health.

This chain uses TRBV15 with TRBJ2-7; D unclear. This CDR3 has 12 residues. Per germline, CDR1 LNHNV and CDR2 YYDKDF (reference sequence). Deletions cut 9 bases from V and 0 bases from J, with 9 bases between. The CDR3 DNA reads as TGTGCCACGAGGAATAGCTCCTACGAGCAGTACTTC. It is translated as CATRNSSYEQYF.

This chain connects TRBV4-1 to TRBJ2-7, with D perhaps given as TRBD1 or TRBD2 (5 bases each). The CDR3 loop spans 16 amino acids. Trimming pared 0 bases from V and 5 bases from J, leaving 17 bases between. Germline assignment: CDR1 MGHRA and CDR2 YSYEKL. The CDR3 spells CASSQDWDDPYDEQYF. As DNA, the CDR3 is TGCGCCAGCAGCCAAGATTGGGACGATCCCTACGACGAGCAGTACTTC.

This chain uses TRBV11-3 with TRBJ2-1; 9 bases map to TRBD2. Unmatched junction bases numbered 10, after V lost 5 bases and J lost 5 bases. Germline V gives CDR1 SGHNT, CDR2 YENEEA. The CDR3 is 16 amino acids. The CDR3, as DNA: TGTGCCAGCAGCCCCCCTGAGCGGGAGGATCACAATGAGCAGTTCTTC. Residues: CASSPPEREDHNEQFF.

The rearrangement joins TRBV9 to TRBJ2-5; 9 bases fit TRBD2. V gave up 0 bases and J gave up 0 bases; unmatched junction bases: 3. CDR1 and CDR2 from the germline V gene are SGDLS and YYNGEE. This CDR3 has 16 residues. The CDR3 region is CASSVGTSAYQETQYF. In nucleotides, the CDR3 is TGTGCCAGCAGCGTAGGGACTAGCGCATACCAAGAGACCCAGTACTTC.

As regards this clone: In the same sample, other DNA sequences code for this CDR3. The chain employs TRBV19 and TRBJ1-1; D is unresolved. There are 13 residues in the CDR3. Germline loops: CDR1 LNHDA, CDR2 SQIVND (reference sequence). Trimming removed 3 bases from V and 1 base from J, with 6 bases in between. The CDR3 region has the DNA TGTGCCAGTAGTATCTCGGGGAACACTGAAGCTTTCTTT. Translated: CASSISGNTEAFF.

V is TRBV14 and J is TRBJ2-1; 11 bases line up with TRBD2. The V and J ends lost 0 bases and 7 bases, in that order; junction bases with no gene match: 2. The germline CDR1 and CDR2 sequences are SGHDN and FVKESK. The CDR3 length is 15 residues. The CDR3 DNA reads TGTGCCAGCAGCCAAGATTGGACTAGCGGGAATGAGCAGTTCTTC. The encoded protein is CASSQDWTSGNEQFF.

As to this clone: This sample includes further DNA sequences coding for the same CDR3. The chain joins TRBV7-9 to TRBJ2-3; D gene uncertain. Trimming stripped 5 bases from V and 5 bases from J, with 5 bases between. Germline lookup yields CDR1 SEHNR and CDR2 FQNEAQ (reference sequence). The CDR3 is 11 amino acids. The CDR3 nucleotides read TGTGCCAGCAGCAGTTTAGATACGCAGTATTTT. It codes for CASSSLDTQYF.

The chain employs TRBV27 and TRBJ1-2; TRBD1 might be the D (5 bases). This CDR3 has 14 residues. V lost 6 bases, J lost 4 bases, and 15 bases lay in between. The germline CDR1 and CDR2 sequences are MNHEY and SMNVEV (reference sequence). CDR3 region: CASRYPGPLYGYTF. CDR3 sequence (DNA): TGTGCCAGCAGATATCCGGGACCGCTCTATGGCTACACCTTC.

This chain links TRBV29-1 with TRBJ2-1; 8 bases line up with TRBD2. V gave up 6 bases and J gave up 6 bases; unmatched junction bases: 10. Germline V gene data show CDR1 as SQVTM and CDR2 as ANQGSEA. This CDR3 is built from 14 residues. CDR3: CSVDGLASSNEQFF. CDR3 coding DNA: TGCAGCGTCGACGGACTAGCCTCGTCCAATGAGCAGTTCTTC.

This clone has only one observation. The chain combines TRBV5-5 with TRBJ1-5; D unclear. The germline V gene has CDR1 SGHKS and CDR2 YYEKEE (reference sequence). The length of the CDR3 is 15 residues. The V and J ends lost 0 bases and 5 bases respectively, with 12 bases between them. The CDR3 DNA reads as TGTGCCAGCAGCTTGGATCTAGGGCTTGATCAGCCCCAGCATTTT. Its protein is CASSLDLGLDQPQHF.

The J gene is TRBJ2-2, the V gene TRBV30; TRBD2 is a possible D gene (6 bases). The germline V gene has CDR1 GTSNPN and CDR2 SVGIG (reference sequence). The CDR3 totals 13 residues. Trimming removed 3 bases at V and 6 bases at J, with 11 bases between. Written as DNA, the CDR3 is TGTGCCTGGAGCACAACTAGCCCCGGGGAGCTGTTTTTT. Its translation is CAWSTTSPGELFF.

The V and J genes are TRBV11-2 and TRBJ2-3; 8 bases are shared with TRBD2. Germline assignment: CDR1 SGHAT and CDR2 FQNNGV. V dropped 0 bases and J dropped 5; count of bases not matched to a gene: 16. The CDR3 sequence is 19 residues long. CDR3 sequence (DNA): TGTGCCAGCAGCTTAGATCTGCCCGGGACTAGGGATTTACTAGATACGCAGTATTTT. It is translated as CASSLDLPGTRDLLDTQYF.

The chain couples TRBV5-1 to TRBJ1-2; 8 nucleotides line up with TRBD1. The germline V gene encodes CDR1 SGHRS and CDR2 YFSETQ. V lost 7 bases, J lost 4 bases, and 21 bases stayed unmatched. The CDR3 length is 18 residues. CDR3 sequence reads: CASGDIRQGQERRYGYTF. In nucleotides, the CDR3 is TGCGCCAGCGGAGATATCAGACAGGGACAGGAGCGACGCTATGGCTACACCTTC.

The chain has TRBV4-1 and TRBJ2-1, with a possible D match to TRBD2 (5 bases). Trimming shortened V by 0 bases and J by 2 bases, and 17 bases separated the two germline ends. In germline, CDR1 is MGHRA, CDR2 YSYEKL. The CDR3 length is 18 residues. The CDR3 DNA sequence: TGCGCCAGCAGCCAAGAACGCTCGGGGTATCATCCCTACAATGAGCAGTTCTTC. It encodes CASSQERSGYHPYNEQFF.

As DNA, the CDR3 is TGTGCCAGCATAGCTTACAGCTTAATGAACACTGAAGCTTTCTTT. The encoded protein is CASIAYSLMNTEAFF. The gene calls are TRBV28 and TRBJ1-1; D gene uncertain. Germline CDR1 reads MDHEN; CDR2 reads SYDVKM. Trimming cost V 7 bases and J 0 bases, with 15 bases left between them. This CDR3 is built from 15 residues. The full variable domain, with the rest looked up from reference TRBV28 and TRBJ1-1, is DVKVTQSSRYLVKRTGEKVFLECVQDMDHENMFWYRQDPGLGLRLIYFSYDVKMKEKGDIPEGYSVSREKKERFSLILESASTNQTSMYLCASIAYSLMNTEAFFGQGTRLTVV.

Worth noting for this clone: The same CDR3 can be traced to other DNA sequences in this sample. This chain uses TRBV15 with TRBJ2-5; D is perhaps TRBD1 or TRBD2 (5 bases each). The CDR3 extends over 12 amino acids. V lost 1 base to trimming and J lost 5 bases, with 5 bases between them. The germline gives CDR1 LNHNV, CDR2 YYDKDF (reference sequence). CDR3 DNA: TGTGCCACCAGCAGAGGGGGGGAGACCCAGTACTTC. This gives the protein CATSRGGETQYF. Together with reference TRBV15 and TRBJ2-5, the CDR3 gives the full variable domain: DAMVIQNPRYQVTQFGKPVTLSCSQTLNHNVMYWYQQKSSQAPKLLFHYYDKDFNNEADTPDNFQSRRPNTSFCFLDIRSPGLGDTAMYLCATSRGGETQYFGPGTRLLVL.

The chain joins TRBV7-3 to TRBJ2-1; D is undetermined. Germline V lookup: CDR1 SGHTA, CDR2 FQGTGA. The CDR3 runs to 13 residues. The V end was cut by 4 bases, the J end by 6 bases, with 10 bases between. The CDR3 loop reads CASSSYPSNEQFF. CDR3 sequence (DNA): TGTGCCAGCAGCTCATATCCCAGCAATGAGCAGTTCTTC.

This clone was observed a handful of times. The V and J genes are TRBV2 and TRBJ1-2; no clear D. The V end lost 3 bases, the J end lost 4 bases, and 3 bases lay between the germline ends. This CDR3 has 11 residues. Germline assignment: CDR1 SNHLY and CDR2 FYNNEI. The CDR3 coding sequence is TGTGCCAGCAGTGAGAGCTATGGCTACACCTTC. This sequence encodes CASSESYGYTF.

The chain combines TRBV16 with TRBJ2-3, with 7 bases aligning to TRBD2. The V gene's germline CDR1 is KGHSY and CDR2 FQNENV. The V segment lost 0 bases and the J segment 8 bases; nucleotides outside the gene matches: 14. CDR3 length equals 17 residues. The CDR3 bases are TGTGCCAGCAGCCAATCGGTCCGGCGGGAGCTTAGTGGTACGCAGTATTTT. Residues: CASSQSVRRELSGTQYF.

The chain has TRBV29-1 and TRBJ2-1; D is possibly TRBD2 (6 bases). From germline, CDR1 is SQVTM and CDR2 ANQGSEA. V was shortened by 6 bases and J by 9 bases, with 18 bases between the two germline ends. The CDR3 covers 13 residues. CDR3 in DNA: TGCAGCGTCACTCCGGGACCCGGGGGTGAGCAGTTCTTC. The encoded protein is CSVTPGPGGEQFF.

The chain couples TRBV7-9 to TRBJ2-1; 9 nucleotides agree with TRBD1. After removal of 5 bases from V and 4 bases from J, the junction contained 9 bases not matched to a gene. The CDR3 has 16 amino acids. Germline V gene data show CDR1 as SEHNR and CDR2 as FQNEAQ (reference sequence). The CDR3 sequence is CASSLGLGQGYNEQFF. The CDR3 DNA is TGTGCCAGCAGCCTAGGACTGGGACAGGGTTACAATGAGCAGTTCTTC.